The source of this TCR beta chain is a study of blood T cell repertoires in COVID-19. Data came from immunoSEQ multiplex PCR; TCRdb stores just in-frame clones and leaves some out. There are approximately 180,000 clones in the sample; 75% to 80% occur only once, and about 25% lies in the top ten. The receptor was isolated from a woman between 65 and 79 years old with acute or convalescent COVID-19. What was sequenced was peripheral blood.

The CDR3 spells CASSPQWGGTDTQYF. DNA for the CDR3: TGTGCCAGCAGCCCCCAATGGGGAGGGACAGATACGCAGTATTTT. This chain links TRBV7-8 with TRBJ2-3, with 7 positions matching TRBD2. Germline V gives CDR1 SGHVS, CDR2 FQNEAQ. The CDR3 sequence is 15 residues long. The V and J ends lost 5 bases and 3 bases, in that order; junction bases with no gene match: 8.